Presented here are 25 T cell receptor beta chains from one specimen sequenced in a study of PD-1 blockade in classical Hodgkin lymphoma. Specified time point: cycle 4 day 1 (C4D1), after more than five weeks of nivolumab. The patients all showed relapse after autologous stem cell transplantation, while their brentuximab vedotin exposure varied. Profiled with immunoSEQ multiplex PCR; TCRdb holds only in-frame clones, not every one. The sample lists about 28,000 clones, around four fifths occurring once. This specimen consisted of peripheral blood mononuclear cells (PBMCs), obtained before the fourth cycle of nivolumab. Source of these receptors: a human donor with classical Hodgkin lymphoma.

The rearrangement links TRBV19 to TRBJ2-2, with D hard to call. The V end was cut by 8 bases, the J end by 6 bases, with 13 bases between. This CDR3 contains 13 residues. Germline-derived CDR1 and CDR2 are LNHDA and SQIVND (reference sequence). The CDR3 DNA reads TGTGCCAGTTGGATCGTGGGATCCGGGGAGCTGTTTTTT. It encodes CASWIVGSGELFF.

The chain joins TRBV15 to TRBJ2-7, with 8 bases identical to TRBD2. The J call may not be correct, given that the DNA end is closer to TRBJ2-1. This CDR3 spans 16 amino acids. Per germline, CDR1 LNHNV and CDR2 YYDKDF (reference sequence). The CDR3 sequence is CATSRDPIQAGDEQFF. CDR3 in DNA: TGTGCCACCAGCAGAGATCCCATACAAGCGGGAGATGAGCAGTTCTTC.

This clone came up once. This CDR3 reads CASSQQPYGYTF. In DNA, the CDR3 is TGTGCCAGCAGCCAGCAACCCTATGGCTACACCTTC. The genes are TRBV14 and TRBJ1-2; no clear D. The CDR3 is made up of 12 amino acids. V was shortened by 3 bases and J by 4 bases, with 6 bases between the two germline ends. CDR1 SGHDN and CDR2 FVKESK come from the germline V gene.

CDR3: CASSNRATEAFF. The CDR3 DNA is TGTGCCAGCAGCAATAGGGCCACTGAAGCTTTCTTT. This rearrangement joins TRBV27 to TRBJ1-1; unclear D gene. Trimming left V 6 bases short and J 4 bases short, with 9 bases between. Germline V gives CDR1 MNHEY, CDR2 SMNVEV (reference sequence). The CDR3 is 12 amino acids.

CDR3 coding DNA: TGTGCCAGCAGCCAAGATCGTCGGAGACTAGCGGGAGACTACGAGCAGTACTTC. Protein: CASSQDRRRLAGDYEQYF. V is TRBV14 and J is TRBJ2-7; TRBD2 matches at 12 bases. The CDR3 extends over 18 amino acids. The germline V gene encodes CDR1 SGHDN and CDR2 FVKESK. Trimming took 0 bases from V and 3 from J; bases not matched to a gene: 9.

The chain combines TRBV5-1 with TRBJ1-4; D is perhaps TRBD1 (5 bases). Trimming removed 3 bases from V and 0 bases from J, with 24 bases in between. The CDR3 sequence is 20 residues long. Germline assignment: CDR1 SGHRS and CDR2 YFSETQ. The CDR3 is CASSSDPRQGIVATNEKLFF. The DNA for the CDR3 is TGCGCCAGCAGCTCAGACCCTCGCCAGGGCATAGTCGCAACTAATGAAAAACTGTTTTTT.

The genes are TRBV27 and TRBJ1-1, with D maybe TRBD1 (6 bases). CDR1 and CDR2 from the germline V gene are MNHEY and SMNVEV (reference sequence). Trimming left V 5 bases short and J 4 bases short, with 14 bases between. The CDR3 contains 14 residues. The CDR3 DNA sequence: TGTGCCAGCAGTGAACTCCGGGACACCACTGAAGCTTTCTTT. Translating gives CASSELRDTTEAFF.

This chain joins TRBV7-6 and TRBJ2-5; unclear D gene. Germline CDR1 and CDR2: SGHVS and FNYEAQ. The ends were cut back, 2 bases at V and 1 base at J, with 14 bases in the middle. CDR3 size: 16 residues. DNA for the CDR3: TGTGCCAGCAGCTTAATGACCCGTGACCTCCAAGAGACCCAGTACTTC. Encoded protein: CASSLMTRDLQETQYF. Filled out from reference TRBV7-6 and TRBJ2-5, the complete variable domain reads GAGVSQSPRYKVTKRGQDVALRCDPISGHVSLYWYRQALGQGPEFLTYFNYEAQQDKSGLPNDRFSAERPEGSISTLTIQRTEQRDSAMYRCASSLMTRDLQETQYFGPGTRLLVL.

The rearrangement uses TRBV30 and TRBJ1-6; no reliable D call. Germline V gives CDR1 GTSNPN, CDR2 SVGIG (reference sequence). The CDR3 sequence is 13 residues long. V gave up 5 bases and J gave up 1 base, with 6 bases separating them. CDR3 loop: CAWESSYNSPLHF. As DNA, the CDR3 is TGTGCCTGGGAGAGTTCCTATAATTCACCCCTCCACTTT.

This chain links TRBV6-6 with TRBJ2-7; the D gene could be TRBD1 or TRBD2 (5 bases each). Germline CDR1 and CDR2: MNHNY and SVGAGI (reference sequence). Trimming pared 2 bases from V and 2 bases from J, leaving 16 bases between. CDR3 length: 16 residues. The DNA for the CDR3 is TGTGCCAGCAGTTACCCGACCGGGACGGGCACCTACGAGCAGTACTTC. Translation: CASSYPTGTGTYEQYF.

The chain uses TRBV27 and TRBJ1-1, with D possibly TRBD1 on 6 matching bases. CDR1 and CDR2 from the germline V gene are MNHEY and SMNVEV (reference sequence). V lost 6 bases, J lost 4 bases, and 21 bases lay in between. The CDR3 covers 16 residues. The DNA of the CDR3 is TGTGCCAGCAGCCCGTCCCCCAACAGGGAACCCACTGAAGCTTTCTTT. Translation: CASSPSPNREPTEAFF.

V usage is TRBV11-2 and J usage is TRBJ1-1, with D maybe TRBD1 (5 bases). The CDR3 loop spans 13 amino acids. The germline V gene has CDR1 SGHAT and CDR2 FQNNGV. Trimming removed 4 bases at V and 5 bases at J, with 11 bases between. The CDR3 DNA is TGTGCCAGCAGCTCCTCGGGGCGGACTGAAGCTTTCTTT. Translating gives CASSSSGRTEAFF.

This chain joins TRBV7-6 and TRBJ2-3; 8 positions match TRBD2. The germline V gene encodes CDR1 SGHVS and CDR2 FNYEAQ. This CDR3 has 16 residues. Trimming removed 8 bases from V and 0 bases from J; junction bases left unmatched: 10. CDR3 bases: TGTGCCAGCGGCACGTCTAGCGGGTCTAGCACAGATACGCAGTATTTT. It codes for CASGTSSGSSTDTQYF.

This chain links TRBV28 with TRBJ1-2; D is possibly TRBD1 (5 bases). The CDR3 is made up of 13 amino acids. Trimming pared 8 bases from V and 0 bases from J, leaving 10 bases between. CDR1 is MDHEN and CDR2 is SYDVKM in the germline V gene. CDR3 nucleotides: TGTGCCAGCGGGGGGACGGCTAACTATGGCTACACCTTC. Its protein product is CASGGTANYGYTF.

This clone was found once. J is TRBJ2-3 and V is TRBV6-5; TRBD2 is a possible D gene (7 bases). Per the germline V gene, CDR1 is MNHEY and CDR2 is SVGAGI. V lost 8 bases to trimming and J lost 4 bases, with 10 bases between them. The CDR3 has 12 amino acids. The CDR3 region is CASRRGPDTQYF. The DNA for the CDR3 is TGTGCCAGCCGGCGGGGGCCAGATACGCAGTATTTT.

The V gene is TRBV7-9, the J gene TRBJ2-7, with D uncertain. The CDR3 totals 14 residues. The V end was cut by 1 base, the J end by 7 bases, with 14 bases between. Germline CDR1 reads SEHNR; CDR2 reads FQNEAQ (reference sequence). CDR3 bases: TGTGCCAGCAGCTTAGGGGCCAAACTGGGGGAGCAGTACTTC. It encodes CASSLGAKLGEQYF.

The V gene is TRBV6-1, the J gene TRBJ1-2; possibly TRBD1 for D (6 bases). V was cut by 7 bases and J by 0 bases, with 15 bases left in between. CDR1 MNHNS and CDR2 SASEGT come from the germline V gene. The CDR3 runs 15 residues. This chain's CDR3 is CASNDRGKANYGYTF. For the CDR3, the DNA is TGTGCCAGCAACGATAGGGGGAAAGCTAACTATGGCTACACCTTC.

The genes are TRBV5-6 and TRBJ1-3; D unresolved. Trimming removed 2 bases at V and 0 bases at J, with 9 bases between. Germline CDR1 SGHDT, CDR2 YYEEEE. The CDR3 has 15 residues. In DNA, the CDR3 is TGTGCCAGCAGCTTAACAGAGCACTCTGGAAACACCATATATTTT. It encodes CASSLTEHSGNTIYF. Together with reference TRBV5-6 and TRBJ1-3, the CDR3 gives the full variable domain: DAGVTQSPTHLIKTRGQQVTLRCSPKSGHDTVSWYQQALGQGPQFIFQYYEEEERQRGNFPDRFSGHQFPNYSSELNVNALLLGDSALYLCASSLTEHSGNTIYFGEGSWLTVV.

The V gene is TRBV4-1, the J gene TRBJ1-3, with no clear D. The germline V gene encodes CDR1 MGHRA and CDR2 YSYEKL. Trimming stripped 4 bases from V and 4 bases from J, with 17 bases between. This CDR3 has 16 residues. This chain's CDR3 is CASSLVPGTAGNTIYF. CDR3 coding DNA: TGCGCCAGCAGCCTAGTCCCAGGAACGGCGGGAAACACCATATATTTT.

The rearrangement links TRBV18 to TRBJ2-7; 9 nucleotides agree with TRBD1. The CDR3 is made up of 15 amino acids. CDR1 is KGHSH and CDR2 is LQKENI in the germline V gene. V was clipped by 3 bases and J by 7 bases; unmatched bases: 10. CDR3 in DNA: TGTGCCAGCTCACCGGCCGGGACAGGGTTAACTGAGCAGTACTTC. It yields the protein CASSPAGTGLTEQYF.

This clone has just one count. The chain recombines TRBV13 with TRBJ2-3; TRBD2 matches 12 bases. CDR1 is PRHDT and CDR2 is FYEKMQ in the germline V gene (reference sequence). This CDR3 region has 17 residues. The junction had 5 bases not matched to a gene; V was cut back by 2 bases and J by 2 bases. The CDR3: CASSLSLAGGDTDTQYF. The CDR3 coding sequence is TGTGCCAGCAGCTTATCTCTAGCGGGAGGGGACACAGATACGCAGTATTTT.

The V gene is TRBV5-1, the J gene TRBJ2-5; the D gene is possibly TRBD2 (5 bases). The CDR3 totals 13 residues. Germline V CDR1 and CDR2: SGHRS, YFSETQ. V was pared by 0 bases and J by 5 bases, with 8 bases between. The CDR3 coding sequence is TGCGCCAGCAGCTTGGCTGGCGGGGAGACCCAGTACTTC. Amino acids: CASSLAGGETQYF.

The V gene is TRBV27, the J gene TRBJ1-6; D perhaps matches TRBD1 (6 bases). Trimming shortened V by 6 bases and J by 7 bases, and 13 bases separated the two germline ends. The CDR3 is 14 amino acids. Germline V CDR1 and CDR2: MNHEY, SMNVEV (reference sequence). The CDR3 bases are TGTGCCAGCAGGCACAGGGAGGGGAATTCACCCCTCCACTTT. This translates into CASRHREGNSPLHF.

CDR3 region: CASSQDLAGDVYNEQFF. The CDR3 coding sequence is TGCGCCAGCAGCCAAGATCTAGCGGGAGATGTATACAATGAGCAGTTCTTC. The chain has TRBV4-1 and TRBJ2-1, with TRBD2 identical over 10 bases. This CDR3 comprises 17 residues. CDR1 is MGHRA and CDR2 is YSYEKL in the germline V gene. J was trimmed by 4 bases and V by 0 bases; bases with no gene match: 6.

V gene TRBV5-1 combines with J gene TRBJ2-7; D may be TRBD1 (5 bases). Germline assignment: CDR1 SGHRS and CDR2 YFSETQ. The CDR3 has 13 residues. Between the trimmed V and J ends, which lost 1 base and 2 bases, there was a span of 7 bases. The CDR3 DNA is TGCGCCAGCAGCTTGAGACAGACCTACGAGCAGTACTTC. Its translation is CASSLRQTYEQYF.